The 29 T cell receptor beta chains below all came from one sample that was sequenced in a study of Ad26.COV2.S vaccination and SARS-CoV-2 variants. Treatment denoted: roughly 18 received Ad26.COV2.S at low or high dose, single or two shots; roughly five received placebo; per-sample allocation not given. At day 63 after the first vaccine or placebo injection, samples were drawn. The method was immunoSEQ multiplex PCR; TCRdb's version includes in-frame clones alone and lacks a portion of them. The repertoire consists of hundreds of thousands of clones, with 83% occurring once and the leading ten covering just under 7.5%. The material sequenced was peripheral blood, taken in a trial of Ad26.COV2.S vaccine versus placebo. Receptor source: a person aged 18 to 65 who received the Ad26.COV2.S COVID-19 vaccine or a placebo.

The chain recombines TRBV5-1 with TRBJ1-5; a possible D gene is TRBD1 (6 bases). This CDR3 has 15 amino acids. The V gene lost 0 bases and the J gene lost 2 bases, with 9 bases spanning the gap. Germline CDR1 is SGHRS and CDR2 is YFSETQ. The chain's CDR3 is CASSLDPGGNQPQHF. In nucleotides, the CDR3 is TGCGCCAGCAGCTTGGATCCAGGGGGCAATCAGCCCCAGCATTTT.

The rearrangement links TRBV9 to TRBJ2-7; maybe TRBD1 (6 bases). CDR1 is SGDLS, CDR2 YYNGEE, per germline. Deletions cut 1 base from V and 1 base from J, with 9 bases between. The CDR3 sequence is 14 residues long. This chain's CDR3 is CASSVQGGSYEQYF. The CDR3 nucleotides are TGTGCCAGCAGCGTACAAGGGGGTTCCTACGAGCAGTACTTC.

In its sample, this clone was seen once. The rearrangement links TRBV5-5 to TRBJ2-1, with 8 bases fitting TRBD1. Germline CDR1 and CDR2: SGHKS and YYEKEE (reference sequence). J was trimmed by 8 bases and V by 2 bases; bases with no gene match: 9. The CDR3 covers 15 residues. The CDR3 here is CASSFRGTGVDEQFF. As DNA, the CDR3 is TGTGCCAGCAGCTTTCGCGGGACAGGAGTCGATGAGCAGTTCTTC. Full variable domain (outside the CDR3, taken from reference TRBV5-5 and TRBJ2-1): DAGVTQSPTHLIKTRGQQVTLRCSPISGHKSVSWYQQVLGQGPQFIFQYYEKEERGRGNFPDRFSARQFPNYSSELNVNALLLGDSALYLCASSFRGTGVDEQFFGPGTRLTVL.

The genes are TRBV25-1 and TRBJ2-7; D may be TRBD2 (6 bases). V was shortened by 6 bases and J by 2 bases, with 14 bases between the two germline ends. The CDR3 consists of 14 residues. Germline CDR1 MGHDK, CDR2 SYGVNS. The CDR3 is CASSGGIEPYEQYF. The CDR3 nucleotides read TGTGCCAGCAGCGGGGGAATTGAACCCTACGAGCAGTACTTC.

J is TRBJ2-1 and V is TRBV5-1; D might be TRBD1 (7 bases). Germline CDR1 is SGHRS and CDR2 is YFSETQ. The CDR3 has 14 residues. V lost 1 base and J lost 6, with 11 bases in between. The CDR3 DNA is TGCGCCAGCAGCTTGAACCAGGGGGGCAATGAGCAGTTCTTC. Translation: CASSLNQGGNEQFF.

This sequence joins TRBV4-3 and TRBJ2-2; 9 bases are shared with TRBD1. The V gene end was trimmed by 10 bases and the J gene end by 6 bases; junction bases not matched to a gene: 9. The CDR3 consists of 14 residues. In germline, CDR1 is LGHNA, CDR2 YSLEER. DNA for the CDR3: TGCGCCACGGGGACAGGGCGAGGGTCCGGGGAGCTGTTTTTT. Translation: CATGTGRGSGELFF.

In this sample, this clone turned up once. The chain carries TRBV18 and TRBJ1-1; D may be TRBD1 (6 bases). This CDR3 is built from 13 residues. Trimming took off 5 bases at V and 5 bases at J, with 12 bases between the two ends. Germline V CDR1 and CDR2: KGHSH, LQKENI. The CDR3 region is CASSAAGETEAFF. The CDR3 coding sequence is TGTGCCAGCTCAGCGGCAGGGGAGACTGAAGCTTTCTTT.

This chain links TRBV18 with TRBJ2-7; TRBD2 is a possible D gene (5 bases). V gave up 6 bases and J gave up 2 bases, with 20 bases separating them. The CDR3 sequence is 16 residues long. Germline CDR1 and CDR2: KGHSH and LQKENI. The CDR3 DNA is TGTGCCAGCTCCCGAAACGGACTTGCCGCGACCTACGAGCAGTACTTC. Translating it yields CASSRNGLAATYEQYF.

The sample holds many counts of this clone. This chain links TRBV30 with TRBJ1-1, with TRBD1 as a possible D gene (6 bases). There are 14 residues in the CDR3. The V gene's germline CDR1 is GTSNPN and CDR2 SVGIG (reference sequence). Trimming removed 1 base at V and 6 bases at J, with 15 bases between. CDR3 sequence reads: CAWSATGFWAEAFF. CDR3 coding DNA: TGTGCCTGGAGTGCCACAGGGTTTTGGGCTGAAGCTTTCTTT.

This rearrangement joins TRBV19 to TRBJ1-2; D unresolved. The CDR3 runs to 14 residues. V lost 0 bases to trimming and J lost 8 bases, with 13 bases between them. Germline CDR1 reads LNHDA; CDR2 reads SQIVND (reference sequence). The CDR3 here is CASSIDRGRWGYTF. DNA for the CDR3: TGTGCCAGTAGTATAGATCGTGGGAGATGGGGCTACACCTTC.

A few counts support this clone. V is TRBV20-1 and J is TRBJ1-5, with a tentative D call TRBD1 (5 bases). V was trimmed by 3 bases and J by 5 bases, leaving 17 bases between them. The CDR3 sequence is 15 residues long. The germline gives CDR1 DFQATT, CDR2 SNEGSKA (reference sequence). CDR3 residues: CSASRAGLTHQPQHF. The CDR3 nucleotides read TGCAGTGCTAGTCGGGCAGGGTTAACCCATCAGCCCCAGCATTTT.

The chain joins TRBV7-2 to TRBJ2-7; D gene unclear. V lost 4 bases, J lost 2 bases, and 15 bases lay in between. This CDR3 is 15 amino acids long. Germline CDR1 is SGHTA and CDR2 is FQGNSA. The chain's CDR3 is CASSSGPPSTYEQYF. The DNA of the CDR3 is TGTGCCAGCAGCTCCGGGCCCCCCAGTACCTACGAGCAGTACTTC.

This clone was counted once. The J gene is TRBJ1-5, the V gene TRBV5-5; 7 bases are a match to TRBD1. Germline values: CDR1 SGHKS, CDR2 YYEKEE (reference sequence). The CDR3 totals 16 residues. The trim removed 4 bases at V and 4 bases at J, leaving 11 bases unmatched. The DNA for the CDR3 is TGTGCCAGCAGCCCTACCCTAGGACAGGAAAATCAGCCCCAGCATTTT. This sequence encodes CASSPTLGQENQPQHF.

This chain uses TRBV13 with TRBJ2-7, with a possible D match to TRBD2 (6 bases). V dropped 0 bases and J dropped 2 bases, with 8 bases sitting between them. Germline-derived CDR1 and CDR2 are PRHDT and FYEKMQ (reference sequence). The CDR3 sequence is 14 residues long. Here the CDR3 DNA reads TGTGCCAGCAGCTTAGGTCGCGGGGCCTACGAGCAGTACTTC. Translation: CASSLGRGAYEQYF.

The chain couples TRBV5-8 to TRBJ1-5, with D maybe TRBD1 (5 bases). Looked up from germline, CDR1 is SGHTS and CDR2 is YDEGEE. V lost 1 base to trimming and J lost 1 base, with 12 bases between them. The CDR3 spans 16 residues. In DNA form, the CDR3 reads TGTGCCAGCAGCTTGACAGGCTCCGGGAGCAATCAGCCCCAGCATTTT. Translation gives CASSLTGSGSNQPQHF.

The rearrangement links TRBV2 to TRBJ2-3; 12 bases fit TRBD2. The CDR3 length is 15 residues. The trim removed 6 bases at V and 4 bases at J, leaving 5 bases unmatched. Germline CDR1 and CDR2: SNHLY and FYNNEI. CDR3 nucleotide sequence: TGTGCCAGCAGACTAGCGGGGGGAGGGTCAGATACGCAGTATTTT. It codes for CASRLAGGGSDTQYF.

The rearrangement uses TRBV19 and TRBJ1-2; D might be TRBD1 (5 bases). Germline V gives CDR1 LNHDA, CDR2 SQIVND (reference sequence). V was cut by 10 bases and J by 2 bases, with 20 bases left in between. The CDR3 spans 15 residues. CDR3 protein: CATRDPQRSNYGYTF. The CDR3 coding sequence is TGTGCCACTAGGGACCCTCAAAGGAGCAACTATGGCTACACCTTC. The full variable domain, its missing parts supplied by reference TRBV19 and TRBJ1-2, is DGGITQSPKYLFRKEGQNVTLSCEQNLNHDAMYWYRQDPGQGLRLIYYSQIVNDFQKGDIAEGYSVSREKKESFPLTVTSAQKNPTAFYLCATRDPQRSNYGYTFGSGTRLTVV.

The chain employs TRBV19 and TRBJ1-4, with 9 nucleotides matching TRBD1. V shed 5 bases, J shed 4 bases, and the junction held 2 bases outside the gene matches. Germline assignment: CDR1 LNHDA and CDR2 SQIVND (reference sequence). This CDR3 is built from 14 residues. In DNA form, the CDR3 reads TGTGCCAGTAGTGACAGGGGGGGTAATGAAAAACTGTTTTTT. It translates to CASSDRGGNEKLFF.

The V gene is TRBV5-6, the J gene TRBJ1-3; 7 nucleotides line up with TRBD1. CDR1 and CDR2 from the germline V gene are SGHDT and YYEEEE. J was trimmed by 2 bases and V by 1 base; bases with no gene match: 6. The CDR3 totals 16 residues. The CDR3, as DNA: TGTGCCAGCAGCTTGTATGGGACAGTGGCTGGAAACACCATATATTTT. Its translation: CASSLYGTVAGNTIYF.

The chain links TRBV24-1 to TRBJ1-2, with a possible D match to TRBD1 (6 bases). The CDR3 spans 13 residues. Germline V gene data show CDR1 as KGHDR and CDR2 as SFDVKD. Deletions cut 3 bases from V and 8 bases from J, with 12 bases between. The CDR3 loop is CATSDPGARGYTF. CDR3 sequence (DNA): TGTGCCACCAGTGATCCGGGGGCGCGGGGCTACACCTTC.

This clone was found a few times. The genes are TRBV29-1 and TRBJ1-1, with 8 bases lining up with TRBD1. The CDR3 spans 14 residues. V lost 3 bases to trimming and J lost 4 bases; unmatched junction nucleotides: 7. Germline V gene data show CDR1 as SQVTM and CDR2 as ANQGSEA. The CDR3 spells CSVDKGQVFTEAFF. CDR3 sequence (DNA): TGCAGCGTTGATAAGGGACAGGTTTTCACTGAAGCTTTCTTT. The full variable domain, rest sourced from reference TRBV29-1 and TRBJ1-1, is SAVISQKPSRDICQRGTSLTIQCQVDSQVTMMFWYRQQPGQSLTLIATANQGSEATYESGFVIDKFPISRPNLTFSTLTVSNMSPEDSSIYLCSVDKGQVFTEAFFGQGTRLTVV.

V usage is TRBV4-1 and J usage is TRBJ2-2; 10 nucleotides align to TRBD1. V lost 2 bases to trimming and J lost 5 bases; unmatched junction nucleotides: 2. This CDR3 region has 15 residues. Germline lookup yields CDR1 MGHRA and CDR2 YSYEKL. CDR3: CASSQWDRGTGELFF. In DNA form, the CDR3 reads TGCGCCAGCAGCCAATGGGACAGGGGAACCGGGGAGCTGTTTTTT.

The J gene is TRBJ2-7, the V gene TRBV7-6; 9 bases line up with TRBD2. V gave up 6 bases and J gave up 5 bases; unmatched junction bases: 2. Germline V gene lookup returns CDR1 SGHVS and CDR2 FNYEAQ. The CDR3 covers 12 residues. CDR3 DNA sequence: TGTGCCAGCAGTAGACTAGCGGACGAGCAGTACTTC. This encodes CASSRLADEQYF.

This clone was seen a single time. J is TRBJ2-3 and V is TRBV4-1; D may be TRBD2 (5 bases). V lost 4 bases and J lost 4, with 27 bases in between. This CDR3 comprises 19 residues. Per the germline V gene, CDR1 is MGHRA and CDR2 is YSYEKL. CDR3 region: CASSREVHSGRGKADTQYF. In DNA, the CDR3 is TGCGCCAGCAGCCGCGAAGTGCACAGCGGCCGGGGTAAAGCAGATACGCAGTATTTT.

This clone was observed a handful of times. This sequence joins TRBV19 and TRBJ1-5; no definite D call. Trimming pared 2 bases from V and 5 bases from J, leaving 4 bases between. CDR1 is LNHDA, CDR2 SQIVND, per germline (reference sequence). This CDR3 has 12 amino acids. The CDR3 DNA is TGTGCCAGTAGTATAATGGATCAGCCCCAGCATTTT. This encodes CASSIMDQPQHF.

This chain connects TRBV20-1 to TRBJ2-2; the match to TRBD1 covers 12 bases. The CDR3 is made up of 17 amino acids. The germline CDR1 and CDR2 sequences are DFQATT and SNEGSKA (reference sequence). V shed 3 bases, J shed 4 bases, and the junction held 9 bases outside the gene matches. The CDR3 here is CSASPGTGGMGTGELFF. As DNA, the CDR3 is TGCAGTGCTAGTCCCGGGACAGGGGGCATGGGCACCGGGGAGCTGTTTTTT.

The chain combines TRBV12-3 or TRBV12-4 with TRBJ1-2; D gene uncertain. Trimming took 3 bases from V and 3 from J, leaving 5 bases between them. CDR3 size: 12 residues. CDR3 in DNA: TGTGCCAGCAGTTTCCGGGACTATGGCTACACCTTC. Protein: CASSFRDYGYTF.

The chain couples TRBV2 to TRBJ2-5, with no clear D. This CDR3 is built from 12 residues. V lost 5 bases to trimming and J lost 5 bases, with 9 bases between them. Germline-derived CDR1 and CDR2 are SNHLY and FYNNEI. The CDR3 DNA reads TGTGCCAGCAGTTATACCCGGGAGACCCAGTACTTC. Its protein product is CASSYTRETQYF.

The rearrangement links TRBV30 to TRBJ2-7; D uncertain. Germline CDR1 GTSNPN, CDR2 SVGIG (reference sequence). The CDR3 loop spans 11 amino acids. Trimming stripped 5 bases from V and 4 bases from J, with 9 bases between. CDR3 residues: CAWGRLYEQYF. The CDR3 bases are TGTGCCTGGGGCCGGTTGTACGAGCAGTACTTC. The full variable domain, rest sourced from reference TRBV30 and TRBJ2-7, is SQTIHQWPATLVQPVGSPLSLECTVEGTSNPNLYWYRQAAGRGLQLLFYSVGIGQISSEVPQNLSASRPQDRQFILSSKKLLLSDSGFYLCAWGRLYEQYFGPGTRLTVT.